This TCR beta chain emerged from a study of T cells expressing NK-cell markers. 5'RACE template switching with UMIs generated TCR beta cDNA. TCRdb reworked the 5' RACE reads into one entry per CDR3 protein, no DNA. The sample has some 600,000 distinct CDR3 sequences. The CDR3 runs to 12 residues. CDR1 is DFQATT, CDR2 SNEGSKA, per germline (reference sequence). A word on this clonotype: Its antigen is unidentified.

Whole-study findings and limits: Four donors showed these clonotypes also leading the CD3+CD56-NKG2C+ fraction. As a fraction of CD8+ T cells, dominant NKG2C+ clonotypes reached about 1.0-8% in six donors.

V gene TRBV20-1 combines with J gene TRBJ2-2. Sequenced sample: blood T cells: a sorted CD56 or NKG2C T cell subset, CD4+ or CD8+ T cells, or bulk PBMC T cells (not recorded which). This TCR came from a man younger than 30 in good health. CDR3 loop: CSVRENTGELFF.